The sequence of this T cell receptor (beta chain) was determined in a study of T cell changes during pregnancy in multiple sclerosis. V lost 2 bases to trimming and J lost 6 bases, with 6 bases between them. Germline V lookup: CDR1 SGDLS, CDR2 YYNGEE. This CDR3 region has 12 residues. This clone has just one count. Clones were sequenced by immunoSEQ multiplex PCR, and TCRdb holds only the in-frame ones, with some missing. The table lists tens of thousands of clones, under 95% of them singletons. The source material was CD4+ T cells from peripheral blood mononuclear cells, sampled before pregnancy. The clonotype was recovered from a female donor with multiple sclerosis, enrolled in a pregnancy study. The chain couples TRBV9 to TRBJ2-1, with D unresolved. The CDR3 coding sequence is TGTGCCAGCAGCGTGGCCTTCAATGAGCAGTTCTTC. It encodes CASSVAFNEQFF.